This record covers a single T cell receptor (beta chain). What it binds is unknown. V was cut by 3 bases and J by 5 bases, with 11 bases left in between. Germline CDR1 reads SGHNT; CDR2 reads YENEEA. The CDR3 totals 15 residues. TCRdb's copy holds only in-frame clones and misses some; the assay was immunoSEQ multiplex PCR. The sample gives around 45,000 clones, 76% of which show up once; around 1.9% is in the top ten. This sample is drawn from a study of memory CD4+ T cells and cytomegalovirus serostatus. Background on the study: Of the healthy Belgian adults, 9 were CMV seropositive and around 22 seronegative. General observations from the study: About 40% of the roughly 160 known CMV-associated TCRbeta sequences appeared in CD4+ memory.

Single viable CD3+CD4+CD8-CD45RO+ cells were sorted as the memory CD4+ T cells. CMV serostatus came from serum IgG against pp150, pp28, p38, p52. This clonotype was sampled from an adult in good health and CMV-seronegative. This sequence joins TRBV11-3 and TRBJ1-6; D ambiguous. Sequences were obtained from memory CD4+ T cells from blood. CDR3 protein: CASSFSFGNNSPLHF. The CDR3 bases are TGTGCCAGCAGCTTTAGTTTTGGGAATAATTCACCCCTCCACTTT.